Reported below is one T cell receptor beta chain. The V segment lost 5 bases and the J segment 5 bases; nucleotides outside the gene matches: 8. Germline V gene data show CDR1 as SGHAT and CDR2 as FQDESV (reference sequence). The CDR3 runs to 15 residues. Some clones are missing from TCRdb's copy, which holds only in-frame ones; the method was immunoSEQ multiplex PCR. The sample holds roughly 68,000 clones, 70% to 90% seen once. This sample was taken from a study of blood T cell repertoires in COVID-19. Study-level background: Samples taken during acute and convalescent COVID-19 were collected in the United States, Italy and Spain.

The source of this sequence is a woman of 80 years or more with active COVID-19. This chain joins TRBV11-1 and TRBJ2-3; 9 nucleotides align to TRBD2. The specimen sequenced was peripheral blood. CDR3 DNA sequence: TGTGCCAGCAGCCCTGGCGGGAGGGCGATAGATACGCAGTATTTT. Protein sequence: CASSPGGRAIDTQYF. Complete variable domain (other parts from reference TRBV11-1 and TRBJ2-3): EAEVAQSPRYKITEKSQAVAFWCDPISGHATLYWYRQILGQGPELLVQFQDESVVDDSQLPKDRFSAERLKGVDSTLKIQPAELGDSAMYLCASSPGGRAIDTQYFGPGTRLTVL.